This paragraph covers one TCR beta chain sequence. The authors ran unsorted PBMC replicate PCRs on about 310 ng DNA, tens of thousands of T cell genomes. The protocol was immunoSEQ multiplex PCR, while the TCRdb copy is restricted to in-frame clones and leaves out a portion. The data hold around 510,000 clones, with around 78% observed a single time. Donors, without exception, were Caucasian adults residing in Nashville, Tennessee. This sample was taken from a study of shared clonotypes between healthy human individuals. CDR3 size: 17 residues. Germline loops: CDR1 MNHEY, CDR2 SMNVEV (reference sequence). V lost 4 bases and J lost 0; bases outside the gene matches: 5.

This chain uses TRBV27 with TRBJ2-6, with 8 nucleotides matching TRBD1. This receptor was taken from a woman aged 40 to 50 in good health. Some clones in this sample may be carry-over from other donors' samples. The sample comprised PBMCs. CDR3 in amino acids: CASSSPGQASGANVLTF. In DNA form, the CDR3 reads TGTGCCAGCAGTTCCCCGGGACAGGCCTCTGGGGCCAACGTCCTGACTTTC.